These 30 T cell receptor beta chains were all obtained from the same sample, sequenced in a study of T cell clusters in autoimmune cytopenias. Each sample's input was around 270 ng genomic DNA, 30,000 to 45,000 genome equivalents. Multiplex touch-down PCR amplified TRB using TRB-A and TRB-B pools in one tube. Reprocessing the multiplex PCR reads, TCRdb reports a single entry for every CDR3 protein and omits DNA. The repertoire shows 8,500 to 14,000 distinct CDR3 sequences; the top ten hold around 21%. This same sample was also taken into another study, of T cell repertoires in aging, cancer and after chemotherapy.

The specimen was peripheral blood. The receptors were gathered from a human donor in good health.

This CDR3 reads CATSRGQGSRTQYF. The chain is built from TRBV15 and TRBJ2-3; TCRdb's D call of TRBD2 is untestable without DNA. Germline V gene lookup returns CDR1 LNHNV and CDR2 YYDKDF (reference sequence). This CDR3 region has 14 residues. The whole variable domain, filled in from reference TRBV15 and TRBJ2-3, reads DAMVIQNPRYQVTQFGKPVTLSCSQTLNHNVMYWYQQKSSQAPKLLFHYYDKDFNNEADTPDNFQSRRPNTSFCFLDIRSPGLGDTAMYLCATSRGQGSRTQYFGPGTRLTVL.

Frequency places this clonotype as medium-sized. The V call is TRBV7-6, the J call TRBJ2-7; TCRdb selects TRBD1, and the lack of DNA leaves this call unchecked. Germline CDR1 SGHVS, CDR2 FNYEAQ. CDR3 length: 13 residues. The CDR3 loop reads CASSPGPNYEQYF.

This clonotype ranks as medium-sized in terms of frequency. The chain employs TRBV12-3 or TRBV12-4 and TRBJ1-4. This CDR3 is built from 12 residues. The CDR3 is CASTQLGQKLFF.

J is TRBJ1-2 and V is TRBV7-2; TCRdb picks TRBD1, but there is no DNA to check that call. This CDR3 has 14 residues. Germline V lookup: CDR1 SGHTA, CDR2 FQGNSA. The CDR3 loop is CASSLDRSDYGYTF. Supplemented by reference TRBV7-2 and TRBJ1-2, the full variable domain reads GAGVSQSPSNKVTEKGKDVELRCDPISGHTALYWYRQSLGQGLEFLIYFQGNSAPDKSGLPSDRFSAERTGGSVSTLTIQRTQQEDSAVYLCASSLDRSDYGYTFGSGTRLTVV.

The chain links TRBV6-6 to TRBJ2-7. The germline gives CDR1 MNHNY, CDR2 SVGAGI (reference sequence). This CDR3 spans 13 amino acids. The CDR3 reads CASSLGFSYEQYF.

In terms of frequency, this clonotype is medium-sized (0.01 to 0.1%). The CDR3 here is CASSIDRAGTGELFF. The chain combines TRBV19 with TRBJ2-2; TCRdb's D gene call, TRBD1, goes unchecked for lack of DNA. Looked up from germline, CDR1 is LNHDA and CDR2 is SQIVND (reference sequence). CDR3 length equals 15 residues.

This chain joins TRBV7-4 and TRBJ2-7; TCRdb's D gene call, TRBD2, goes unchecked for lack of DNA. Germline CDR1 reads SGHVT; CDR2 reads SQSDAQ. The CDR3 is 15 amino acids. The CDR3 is CASSVGGGSLYEQYF. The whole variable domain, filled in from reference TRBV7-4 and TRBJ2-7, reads GAGVSQSPRYKVAKRGRDVALRCDSISGHVTLYWYRQTLGQGSEVLTYSQSDAQRDKSGRPSGRFSAERPERSVSTLKIQRTEQGDSAVYLCASSVGGGSLYEQYFGPGTRLTVT.

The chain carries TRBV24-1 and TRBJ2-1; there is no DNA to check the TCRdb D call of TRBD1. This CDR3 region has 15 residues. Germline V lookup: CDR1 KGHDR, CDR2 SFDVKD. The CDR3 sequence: CATSDSRTGKNEQFF.

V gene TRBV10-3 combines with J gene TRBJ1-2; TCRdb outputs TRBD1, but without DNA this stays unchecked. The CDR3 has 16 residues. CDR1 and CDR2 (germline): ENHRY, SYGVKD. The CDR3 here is CAISEFGQQGSYGYTF.

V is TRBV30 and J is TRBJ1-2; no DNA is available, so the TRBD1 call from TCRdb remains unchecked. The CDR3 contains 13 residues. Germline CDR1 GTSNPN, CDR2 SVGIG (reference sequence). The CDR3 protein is CAWNDQQVYGYTF.

The chain's CDR3 is CASSFPGRAEAFF. The V and J genes are TRBV6-5 and TRBJ1-1. Germline V gene sequence: CDR1 MNHEY, CDR2 SVGAGI. The CDR3 consists of 13 residues.

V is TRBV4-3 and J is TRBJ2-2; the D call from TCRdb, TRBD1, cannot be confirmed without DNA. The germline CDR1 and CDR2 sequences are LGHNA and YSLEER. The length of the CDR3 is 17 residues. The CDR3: CASSQDLIRDSLEELFF.

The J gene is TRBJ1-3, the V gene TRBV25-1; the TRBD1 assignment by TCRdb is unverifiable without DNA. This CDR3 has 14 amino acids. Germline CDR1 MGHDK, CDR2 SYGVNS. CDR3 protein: CASSETGIGNTIYF.

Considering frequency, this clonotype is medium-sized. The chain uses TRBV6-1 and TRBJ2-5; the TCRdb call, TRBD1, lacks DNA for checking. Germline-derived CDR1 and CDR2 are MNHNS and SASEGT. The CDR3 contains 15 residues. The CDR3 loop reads CASSEANHRIETQYF.

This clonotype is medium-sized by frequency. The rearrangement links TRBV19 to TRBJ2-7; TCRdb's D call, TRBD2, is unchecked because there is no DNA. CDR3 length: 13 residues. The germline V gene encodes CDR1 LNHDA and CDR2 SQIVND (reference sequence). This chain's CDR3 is CASSRTSGYEQYF.

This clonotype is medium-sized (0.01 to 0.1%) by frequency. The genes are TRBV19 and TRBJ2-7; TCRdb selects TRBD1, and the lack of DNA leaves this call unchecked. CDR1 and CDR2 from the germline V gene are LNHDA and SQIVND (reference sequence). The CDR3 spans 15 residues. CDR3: CASSPQRAVGYEQYF.

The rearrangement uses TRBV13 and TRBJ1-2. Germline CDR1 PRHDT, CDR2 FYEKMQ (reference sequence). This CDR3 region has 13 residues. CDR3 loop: CASSLEENYGYTF.

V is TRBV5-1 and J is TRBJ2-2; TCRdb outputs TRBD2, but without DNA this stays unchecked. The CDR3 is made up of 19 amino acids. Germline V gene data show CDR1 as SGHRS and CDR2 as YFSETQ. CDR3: CASSFGLAGPGGNTGELFF.

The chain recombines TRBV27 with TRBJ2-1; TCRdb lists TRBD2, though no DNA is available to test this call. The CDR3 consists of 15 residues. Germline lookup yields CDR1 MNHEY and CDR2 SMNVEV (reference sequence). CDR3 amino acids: CASSPFSGSYNEQFF.

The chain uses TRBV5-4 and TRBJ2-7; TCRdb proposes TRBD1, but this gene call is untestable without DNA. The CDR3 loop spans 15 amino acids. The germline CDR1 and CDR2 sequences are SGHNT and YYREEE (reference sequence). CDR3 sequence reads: CASSSTPRDNDEQYF.

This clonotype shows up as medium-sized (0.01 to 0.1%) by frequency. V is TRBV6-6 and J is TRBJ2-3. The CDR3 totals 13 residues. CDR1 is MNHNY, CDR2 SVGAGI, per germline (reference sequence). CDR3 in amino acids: CASSEPSTDTQYF.

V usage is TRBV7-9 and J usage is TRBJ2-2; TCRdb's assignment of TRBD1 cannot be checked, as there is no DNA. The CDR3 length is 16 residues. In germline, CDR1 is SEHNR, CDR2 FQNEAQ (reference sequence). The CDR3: CASSTGTGLNTGELFF.

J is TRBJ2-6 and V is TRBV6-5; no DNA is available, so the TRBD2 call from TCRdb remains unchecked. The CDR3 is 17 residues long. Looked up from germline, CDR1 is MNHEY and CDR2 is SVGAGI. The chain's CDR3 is CASTRAGALSGANVLTF.

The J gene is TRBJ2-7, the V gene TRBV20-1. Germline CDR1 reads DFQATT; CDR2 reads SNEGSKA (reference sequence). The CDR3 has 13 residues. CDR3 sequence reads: CSANRPHTYEQYF.

CDR3 amino acids: CASSLQRRNSPLHF. This chain uses TRBV5-6 with TRBJ1-6. Germline V gene data show CDR1 as SGHDT and CDR2 as YYEEEE. This CDR3 spans 14 amino acids. The whole variable domain, filled in from reference TRBV5-6 and TRBJ1-6, reads DAGVTQSPTHLIKTRGQQVTLRCSPKSGHDTVSWYQQALGQGPQFIFQYYEEEERQRGNFPDRFSGHQFPNYSSELNVNALLLGDSALYLCASSLQRRNSPLHFGNGTRLTVT.

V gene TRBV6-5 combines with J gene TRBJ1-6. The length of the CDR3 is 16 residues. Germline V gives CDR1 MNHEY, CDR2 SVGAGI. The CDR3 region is CASSVDGSSYNSPLHF.

The CDR3 sequence: CASSFHQQETQYF. This chain connects TRBV5-1 to TRBJ2-5. Germline V lookup: CDR1 SGHRS, CDR2 YFSETQ. The CDR3 extends over 13 amino acids.

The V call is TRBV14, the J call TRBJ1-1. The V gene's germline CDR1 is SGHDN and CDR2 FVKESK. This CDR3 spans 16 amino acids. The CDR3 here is CASSQDVATFRAEAFF.

The chain's CDR3 is CASSSGVYGNQPQHF. This chain uses TRBV18 with TRBJ1-5. CDR3 size: 15 residues. In germline, CDR1 is KGHSH, CDR2 LQKENI.

The CDR3 sequence is CATSEYGLGSGGDTQYF. The V and J genes are TRBV24-1 and TRBJ2-3; TCRdb gives TRBD2 as the D gene, but with no DNA this cannot be confirmed. Germline V lookup: CDR1 KGHDR, CDR2 SFDVKD. The CDR3 totals 17 residues.